This T cell receptor (beta chain) was sequenced for a study of blood T cell repertoires in COVID-19. Looking at the study overall: Specimens from acute and convalescent COVID-19 originated in the United States, Italy and Spain. T cells, B-cell-depleted T cells, or PBMCs provided the cDNA or gDNA that served as material.

Under the authors' procedure: Reference gene primer amplification gave nucleated cell count estimates. The assay was immunoSEQ multiplex PCR, and TCRdb's table has in-frame clones only and misses some. V, J and clone size reflect that table, while D and trimming were determined from the DNA. The data show approximately 73,000 clones, about 80% seen once. Sequenced material: peripheral blood. This clonotype was obtained from a woman in her seventies with acute or convalescent COVID-19.

The CDR3 loop is CASKTGAYGYTF. DNA for the CDR3: TGTGCCAGCAAGACAGGAGCCTATGGCTACACCTTC. The chain joins TRBV28 to TRBJ1-2; tentative D call: TRBD1 (6 bases). CDR3 size: 12 residues. The V gene lost 7 bases and the J gene lost 4 bases, with 10 bases spanning the gap. Germline V gene sequence: CDR1 MDHEN, CDR2 SYDVKM.